This T cell receptor beta chain stems from a study of monozygotic twins with inflammatory bowel disease. The CDR3 is 17 residues long. Note on this clonotype: Its antigen is unidentified.

Regarding the study as a whole: Patient-specific immunosuppressive treatments may have made repertoires more variable. Relative to healthy twins, IBD patients had fewer clonotypes in common with others, a gap that was especially apparent with disease activity.

Reanalyzing the 5' RACE reads, TCRdb keeps one entry per CDR3 protein, without DNA. Across approximately 110,000 distinct CDR3 sequences, the top ten clones capture roughly an eighth of the sample. Sequencing was done on a sample of blood. This TCR was sampled from a human donor with ulcerative colitis or Crohn's disease, or a healthy co-twin of an affected twin (not recorded which). The gene calls are TRBV12-3 or TRBV12-4 and TRBJ2-3; TCRdb's D call, TRBD1, is unchecked because there is no DNA. The CDR3 here is CASSWDRGGGAGDTQYF.